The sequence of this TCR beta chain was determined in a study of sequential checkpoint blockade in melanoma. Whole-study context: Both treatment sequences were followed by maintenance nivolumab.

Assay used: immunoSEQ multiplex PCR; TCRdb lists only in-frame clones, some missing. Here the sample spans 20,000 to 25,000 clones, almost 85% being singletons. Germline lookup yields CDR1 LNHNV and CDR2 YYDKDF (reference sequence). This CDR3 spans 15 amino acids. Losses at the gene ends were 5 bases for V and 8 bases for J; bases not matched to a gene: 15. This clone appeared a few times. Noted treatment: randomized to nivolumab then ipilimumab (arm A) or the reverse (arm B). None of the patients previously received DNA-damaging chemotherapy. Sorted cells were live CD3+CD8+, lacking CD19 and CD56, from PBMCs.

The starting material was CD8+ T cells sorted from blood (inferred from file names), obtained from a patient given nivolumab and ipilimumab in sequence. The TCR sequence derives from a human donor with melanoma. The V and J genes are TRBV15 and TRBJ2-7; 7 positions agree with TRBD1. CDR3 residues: CATSAPGTAATQQYF. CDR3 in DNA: TGTGCCACCAGCGCCCCCGGGACAGCTGCTACTCAGCAGTACTTC.